This T cell receptor beta chain was recovered during a study of cytomegalovirus exposure and HLA in healthy donors (TCRdb year 2017). In the study overall: In an earlier analysis of 587 of the donors, 276 Gb of sequence data and 90 million to 130 million unique TCR beta sequences from about 190 million T cells were reported. An early release covering around 630 HLA-typed donors comprised approximately 300 gigabases of sequencing data and tens of millions of unique TCR sequences. Of the roughly 400 genotyped donors, over 70% fell in the genetic ancestry cluster associated with self-reported Caucasian donors. The study aimed to test whether cataloging public T cell receptors could reveal signatures of past pathogen exposure. The T cell repertoires of 670 or so subjects were profiled by immunosequencing and related to cytomegalovirus serostatus. A separate validation cohort of 100 to 150 different subjects was used in addition to the roughly 620-subject first cohort. To predict cytomegalovirus infection status, the study brought together high-throughput TCR immunosequencing, statistical association of individual TCRs with disease status, and machine learning. In a later analysis, previously published TCR beta repertoires from several hundred donors were re-analyzed and high-resolution HLA genotyping was added so that TCR occurrence patterns could be studied. In the later analysis, no new phenotypic data were used to find candidate immune exposures; instead, reliance was placed on TCR beta sequences and their occurrence across donors. In an earlier analysis of roughly 580 of the donors, high-throughput TCR beta sequencing was used to judge whether each TCR beta V gene segment behaved as functional or pseudogenic. Donor age, sex, ethnicity and CMV serostatus were compiled together with the repertoire data. A later genetic analysis took genome-wide SNP genotypes for about 65% of the roughly 670 donors and used that subset as a discovery cohort. Every repertoire in the discovery cohort had been generated on one and the same sequencing platform. HLA typing included class I and class II loci at four-digit resolution. Typing coverage varied by locus: about 629-630 donors for A, B, C, DRB1 and DQB1; roughly 520 for DQA1; approximately 570 for DPA1; under 490 for DPB1. Four or five DR-DQ haplotypes were handled as single units for association and clustering because linkage in the cohort was strong. Among about 400 genotyped donors of the cohort, an average of approximately 240,000 unique TCR beta nucleotide sequences was sequenced per donor, of which roughly 18% were non-productive.

Beyond this particular receptor, the publication reports: Several of the top co-occurrence clusters appeared to be linked to parvovirus B19, influenza, CMV and Epstein-Barr virus, according to a later analysis. V-gene and J-gene trimming of TCR beta chains was associated with a missense DCLRE1C variant in a later genetic analysis, and the association was replicated in an independent cohort. Immune exposure information for the cohort was limited to CMV serostatus. In a later analysis, about 17,000 TCR beta sequences were associated with specific HLA alleles at a false discovery rate of 0.05. A group of highly shared sequence variants was considered likely to be a technical artifact of the sequencing pipeline. A total of about 180 TCR beta chains were listed by the study as associated with cytomegalovirus. The classifier was reported to diagnose cytomegalovirus status with high specificity and sensitivity in both the original and validation cohorts. A further reported finding was that TCR beta sequences accurately predicted the HLA-A and HLA-B alleles for most subjects in the first cohort. In vitro tests confirmed that three of the cytomegalovirus-associated TCR beta chains recognize cytomegalovirus antigens. A later genetic analysis reported fewer N-insertions in productive TCRs among donors in an Asian-associated ancestry cluster than the roughly 700-donor mean. In a later analysis, HLA-associated TCR beta chains showed more clonal expansion and lower generation probabilities than non-associated chains that were equally common. Because some donors lacked HLA typing at each locus, the association tests relied only on the typed subset. In an earlier analysis of approximately 590 of the donors, most TCR beta V segments appeared in productive rearrangements about 87% or about 30% of the time, broadly matching IMGT annotations. Correlated functional status among segregating V segments might reflect linkage disequilibrium, but an unknown experimental factor could not be ruled out. A later analysis found that TCR association rates varied across HLA loci, with DRB1 alleles showing the most associated TCRs and HLA-C alleles the fewest. Most CMV-associated TCR beta chains appeared to be HLA-restricted in a later analysis, and the HLA associations seemed to be driven largely by CMV exposure. Roughly uniform sequencing depth across donors was assumed in presence/absence analyses, although this assumption may not hold. Only TCR beta chains were sequenced in this cohort, and the absence of alpha or paired-chain data limited detectable features. The authors suggested that the approach could potentially be extended to other disease states and immunological phenotypes. Most TCR sequences were observed very rarely across donors, whereas some public TCRs were present in many individuals. When HLA alleles, especially DR and DQ, strongly co-occurred, attributing TCR associations to individual alleles was difficult. Seventeen rarely observed V segments, including chromosome 9 orphons, were excluded from the earlier analysis of just under 600 of the donors because counts were too low.

Comments on this clone: This clone's antigen is unknown. Base qualities are not at hand, and no much larger clone is one base apart.

To prepare the library, the immunoSEQ multiplex PCR assay was applied. The multiplex PCR relied on a mix of 60 forward primers for TCR Vbeta segments and 13 reverse primers for TCR Jbeta segments. The CDR3 region of rearranged TCR beta genes was amplified from genomic DNA with a multiplex PCR assay. Amplified TCR beta libraries were sequenced as 87-base-pair reads on the Illumina HiSeq System. Processing in the source paper ran as follows. In a later analysis, roughly 80 million unique TCR beta chains were counted across the roughly 670 repertoires, and roughly 11 million of these chains were shared by at least two donors. A nearest-neighbor algorithm error-corrected the raw reads and collapsed the reads into unique sequences, merging closely related sequences to remove PCR and sequencing errors. CDR3 sequences were aligned to IMGT reference sequences to assign V, D and J gene segments. For a sequence to be retained, a match of at least six nucleotides was required to both a V gene segment and a J gene segment. Rearrangements were called productive when the CDR3 lacked stop codons and stayed in frame with V and J; all others were non-productive. Following IMGT convention, CDR3 was defined as the stretch from the second conserved V-encoded cysteine up to the conserved J-encoded phenylalanine. The earlier analysis of 500 to 600 of the donors excluded sequences that lacked an unambiguous match to a single V gene segment. In an earlier analysis of 587 of the donors, V segments were called functional above 56.7% productive rearrangements and were called segregating when the between-donor standard deviation exceeded 5%. To diagnose cytomegalovirus status from the catalog of TCR beta chain sequences, a statistical classification framework was built. In a later analysis, V and J genes were assigned by comparing TCR nucleotide sequences against IMGT/GENE-DB human TR gene sequences. In a later analysis, CDR3 sequences and most-parsimonious VDJ recombination scenarios were assigned using the TCRdist pipeline. In a later analysis, every TCR beta chain was defined by the combination of its CDR3 amino acid sequence and its V-gene family, and reads without a unique V-gene family were dropped. A later analysis removed 500 to 600 highly shared, low-generation-probability nucleotide sequences to deal with suspected cross-contamination and a sequencing artifact. For each public chain, a later analysis derived a clonal expansion index from normalized ranks of inferred template counts within each repertoire. In a later analysis, generation probabilities were computed using a VDJ recombination model fitted to out-of-frame rearrangements, and the results were checked against IGoR. A later analysis scored TCR-TCR, TCR-HLA and TCR-CMV co-occurrence with hypergeometric tests, applying a repertoire-size bias correction to TCR pairs. To estimate false discovery rates, a later analysis permuted the HLA or CMV assignments 20 times. In a later analysis, co-occurring TCRs were grouped using DBSCAN, with TCRdist sequence similarity added in when clustering inside HLA-allele-positive subsets. Co-occurrence clustering excluded repertoires with fewer than 30,000 or more than 120,000 public chains, plus five with anomalous nucleotide sharing. The table comes from immuneACCESS by way of TCRdb, which keeps in-frame sequences with V and J called. Part of the clones is missing from these tables; in studies checked, under half for an unresolved V gene and the rest for unknown reasons. That table furnishes V, J and clone size, whereas the DNA furnished D and trimming. For this sample the table gives some 160,000 clones, of which 65% to 80% were detected only once. Approximately 1.6% of the sample is in the top ten clones.

The cohort consisted of some 730 healthy bone marrow donors. At the time of sampling, every cohort member was nominally healthy, though immune exposures that went unrecorded were likely present. The donor tested CMV seronegative, placing the donor among the roughly 340 seronegative members of the cohort. Every donor gave a peripheral blood sample, and the peripheral blood mononuclear cells from that sample were used for TCR beta sequencing. The Qiagen DNeasy Blood Extraction Kit was used to extract genomic DNA from the blood cell samples. This receptor was taken from a woman in her 30s in good health and CMV-seronegative. The material sequenced was PBMCs.

The CDR3 reads as follows: CASRLAGDYEQYF. Here is the DNA: TGTGCCAGTAGACTAGCGGGGGATTACGAGCAGTACTTC. The rearranged segments are TRBV19 and TRBJ2-7; 11 junctional bases match TRBD2. From cysteine to phenylalanine, the CDR3 is 13 amino acids long. CDR3 DNA is the only sequence kept; it has 39 bases, read in frame from the first base. The germline V gene (reference sequence) specifies LNHDA as CDR1 and SQIVND as CDR2. V ends up 6 bases short and J 4 bases short, with an unmatched junction base count of 2.